This T cell receptor beta chain was observed in a study of blood T cells in healthy people across ages. A word on this clonotype: What it binds is unknown.

Study outcomes and limitations: Expanded clonotype changes were possibly confounded by unknown donor CMV status. Those diversity estimates obtained from one million T cells were thought to be underestimates. Roughly linear declines in TCR beta diversity per million T cells occurred with age.

Then a second PCR, running roughly 7 to 11 cycles, was carried out with a sample-barcoded 5' primer and a J-beta primer mix. TCRdb itself ran the 5' RACE reads through MiXCR, one entry per CDR3 protein. The sample carries roughly 1,500,000 distinct CDR3 sequences, roughly a third recorded once. Germline CDR1 DFQATT, CDR2 SNEGSKA (reference sequence). J lost 7 bases, V lost 6 bases, and 5 bases had no gene match. This CDR3 comprises 12 residues. The study recruited healthy Caucasian donors from Russia who were aged roughly 6 to 90. The chain is built from TRBV20-1 and TRBJ1-4, with 7 bases fitting TRBD1. The material sequenced was blood. The clonotype was recovered from a young woman in good health. CDR3 nucleotide sequence: TGCAGTGCGACAGGGACGGTTGAAAAACTGTTTTTT. It codes for CSATGTVEKLFF.